Reported below is one T cell receptor beta chain. CDR3 length: 15 amino acids. The V gene lost 0 bases and the J gene lost 0 bases, with 6 bases spanning the gap. Germline V gives CDR1 SGHTA, CDR2 FQGNSA. The study sequenced TCR beta in blood CD8+ and CD4+ T cells. Recently defined diagnostic criteria classed the Susac syndrome patients as definite or probable. It was negative isolation that provided the CD8+ and CD4+ T cells, whereas TEMRA cells were enriched by FACS. The sample belongs to a study of CD8 T cells in Susac syndrome. Roughly 0.5 to 1 ug RNA was reverse transcribed with random hexamers. The TCR beta CDR3 was amplified by immunoSEQ multiplex PCR across 54 Vbeta, 13 Jbeta. TCRdb analysed the immunoSEQ multiplex PCR reads with MiXCR anew, one entry per CDR3 protein. The repertoire consists of roughly 180,000 distinct CDR3 sequences, with roughly 94% occurring once and the leading ten covering around 0.1%.

The V call is TRBV7-2, the J call TRBJ2-1; no firm D call. This TCR came from a human donor with Susac syndrome. Sequencing used CD4+ T cells from PBMCs. The DNA for the CDR3 is TGTGCCAGCAGCTTAGCGTCCTTCTCCTACAATGAGCAGTTCTTC. Protein: CASSLASFSYNEQFF. The full variable domain, with the rest looked up from reference TRBV7-2 and TRBJ2-1, is GAGVSQSPSNKVTEKGKDVELRCDPISGHTALYWYRQSLGQGLEFLIYFQGNSAPDKSGLPSDRFSAERTGGSVSTLTIQRTQQEDSAVYLCASSLASFSYNEQFFGPGTRLTVL.